The 8 T cell receptor beta chains given below trace back to one sample, sequenced in a study of PD-1 blockade in classical Hodgkin lymphoma. Sample time point: cycle 4 day 1 (C4D1), after about 6 weeks of nivolumab. The patients all showed relapse after autologous stem cell transplantation, while their brentuximab vedotin exposure varied. Libraries were prepared by immunoSEQ multiplex PCR; TCRdb keeps only in-frame clonotypes and omits some of them. Counted here are around 17,000 clones, under 90% occurring once; the ten biggest clones make up approximately 15%. The sequencing here drew on peripheral blood mononuclear cells (PBMCs), taken before the fourth cycle of nivolumab. The receptor source for this set is a human donor with classical Hodgkin lymphoma.

The V call is TRBV7-9, the J call TRBJ1-1; 7 positions agree with TRBD1. There are 15 residues in the CDR3. Germline-derived CDR1 and CDR2 are SEHNR and FQNEAQ (reference sequence). V lost 5 bases, J lost 4 bases, and 10 bases stayed unmatched. The CDR3 reads CASSRDRAMATEAFF. The CDR3 bases are TGTGCCAGCAGCCGAGACAGGGCGATGGCCACTGAAGCTTTCTTT.

The chain combines TRBV9 with TRBJ1-6; 7 bases agree with TRBD1. The CDR3 totals 14 residues. Germline loops: CDR1 SGDLS, CDR2 YYNGEE. The V segment lost 3 bases and the J segment 6 bases; nucleotides outside the gene matches: 3. The CDR3 sequence is CASSEGQSNSPLHF. The DNA for the CDR3 is TGTGCCAGCAGCGAGGGACAGAGTAATTCACCCCTCCACTTT.

This clone was detected only a few times. The rearrangement joins TRBV5-1 to TRBJ1-1; a possible D gene is TRBD1 (5 bases). The V gene lost 1 base and the J gene lost 1 base, with 14 bases spanning the gap. This CDR3 spans 16 amino acids. From germline, CDR1 is SGHRS and CDR2 YFSETQ. The CDR3 DNA reads as TGCGCCAGCAGCTTGTTTTCCCAGCAGGGGAACACTGAAGCTTTCTTT. As protein: CASSLFSQQGNTEAFF.

This clone has just one count. This chain uses TRBV6-6 with TRBJ1-1; D call uncertain. V shed 5 bases and J shed 4 bases, with 20 bases lying between them. From germline, CDR1 is MNHNY and CDR2 SVGAGI (reference sequence). The CDR3 consists of 16 residues. The CDR3 here is CASSPGQGRTSTEAFF. In DNA form, the CDR3 reads TGTGCCAGCAGTCCCGGGCAAGGACGGACGAGCACTGAAGCTTTCTTT.

The genes are TRBV6-6 and TRBJ1-4; 7 bases map to TRBD1. The CDR3 extends over 14 amino acids. Trimming removed 2 bases from V and 10 bases from J; junction bases left unmatched: 7. Germline V gives CDR1 MNHNY, CDR2 SVGAGI (reference sequence). The CDR3 DNA reads TGTGCCAGCAGTTACGGGCCCTGGACAGGAAAACTGTTTTTT. It translates to CASSYGPWTGKLFF.

CDR3: CASSLLGDTQYF. The CDR3 DNA follows: TGTGCCAGCAGCTTATTGGGGGATACGCAGTATTTT. The chain carries TRBV7-9 and TRBJ2-3; no clear D gene. V was trimmed by 2 bases and J by 6 bases, leaving 6 bases between them. CDR1 and CDR2 from the germline V gene are SEHNR and FQNEAQ (reference sequence). The CDR3 has 12 amino acids.

The chain couples TRBV7-9 to TRBJ2-3; D is perhaps TRBD1 or TRBD2 (5 bases each). The germline V gene has CDR1 SEHNR and CDR2 FQNEAQ (reference sequence). Deletions cut 1 base from V and 4 bases from J, with 12 bases between. The CDR3 has 15 amino acids. For the CDR3, the DNA is TGTGCCAGCAGCTTAGGGGGCGGGCTCGCAGATACGCAGTATTTT. Its translation is CASSLGGGLADTQYF. The complete variable domain, with remaining parts taken from reference TRBV7-9 and TRBJ2-3, reads DTGVSQNPRHKITKRGQNVTFRCDPISEHNRLYWYRQTLGQGPEFLTYFQNEAQLEKSRLLSDRFSAERPKGSFSTLEIQRTEQGDSAMYLCASSLGGGLADTQYFGPGTRLTVL.

The CDR3 sequence: CASSLGPSGDQETQYF. The CDR3 bases are TGCGCCAGCAGCTTGGGTCCTAGCGGGGACCAAGAGACCCAGTACTTC. V gene TRBV5-1 combines with J gene TRBJ2-5; 9 nucleotides agree with TRBD2. Unmatched junction bases numbered 3, after V lost 0 bases and J lost 0 bases. The CDR3 is made up of 16 amino acids. CDR1 is SGHRS, CDR2 YFSETQ, per germline.